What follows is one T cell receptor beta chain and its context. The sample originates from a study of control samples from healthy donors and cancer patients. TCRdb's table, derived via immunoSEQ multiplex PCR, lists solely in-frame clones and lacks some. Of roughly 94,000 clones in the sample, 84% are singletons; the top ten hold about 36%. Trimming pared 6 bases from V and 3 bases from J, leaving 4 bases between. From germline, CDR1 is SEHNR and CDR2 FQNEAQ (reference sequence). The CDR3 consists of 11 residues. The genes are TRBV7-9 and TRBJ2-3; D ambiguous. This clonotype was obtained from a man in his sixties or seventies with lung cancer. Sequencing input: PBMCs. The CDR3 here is CASRMTDTQYF. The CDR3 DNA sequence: TGTGCCAGCAGGATGACAGATACGCAGTATTTT.